This T cell receptor (beta chain) originates from a study of T cell responses to AZD1222 COVID-19 vaccine. The protocol was immunoSEQ multiplex PCR, while the TCRdb copy is restricted to in-frame clones and leaves out a portion. Here the sample spans under 95,000 clones, roughly 85% being singletons. Trimming pared 0 bases from V and 0 bases from J, leaving 11 bases between. Germline V lookup: CDR1 GTSNPN, CDR2 SVGIG (reference sequence). The CDR3 extends over 15 amino acids. The source is an adult in good health. Sequenced here: peripheral blood, sampled on day 0 of AZD1222 vaccination. The chain is built from TRBV30 and TRBJ1-1; tentative D call: TRBD1 (5 bases). CDR3 DNA sequence: TGTGCCTGGAGTGTATGGGGGGGTCTGAACACTGAAGCTTTCTTT. Translation gives CAWSVWGGLNTEAFF. Full variable domain (remainder filled in from reference TRBV30 and TRBJ1-1): SQTIHQWPATLVQPVGSPLSLECTVEGTSNPNLYWYRQAAGRGLQLLFYSVGIGQISSEVPQNLSASRPQDRQFILSSKKLLLSDSGFYLCAWSVWGGLNTEAFFGQGTRLTVV.